This T cell receptor beta chain emerged from a study of cytomegalovirus exposure and HLA in healthy donors. Germline V gene lookup returns CDR1 MNHNS and CDR2 SASEGT. The CDR3 sequence is 16 residues long. The ends were cut back, 2 bases at V and 7 bases at J, with 18 bases in the middle. Here immunoSEQ multiplex PCR was the method, and the copy in TCRdb shows in-frame clones only, minus some. Of around 200,000 clones in the sample, about 91% were seen once. This clone was observed once. Its antigen remains unknown. Study conclusions and caveats: In the 95 to 150 validation repertoires, a later analysis found that first-cohort TCR clusters tended to co-occur. In vitro data verified three CMV-associated chains as specific for CMV antigens.

The sequence came from a woman aged 18-29 years in good health and CMV-seronegative. The rearrangement links TRBV6-1 to TRBJ2-1; D not certain. The sequencing sample was made of PBMCs. The CDR3, as DNA: TGTGCCAGCAGTGAACGGCGGTCTTATAACGTAAATGAGCAGTTCTTC. It specifies CASSERRSYNVNEQFF.